These T cell receptor beta chains were read from a single sample in a study of blood T cell repertoires in COVID-19. Sequencing used immunoSEQ multiplex PCR; TCRdb keeps in-frame clones, though not all of them. The sample includes about 150,000 clones, around three quarters of them seen just once. Sequences were obtained from peripheral blood. These receptors all stem from a man aged 80 or over with acute or convalescent COVID-19. Each CDR3 is given with its conserved first and last residue. D genes are given only for firm matches. Clone size is given for some rows only: seen once, a few or many times, or a class if the clone is expanded.

clone_size: -; j_call: TRBJ2-1; v_call: TRBV12-2; d_call: -; cdr3_aa: CASRAPGHRKGNEQFF; cdr3_nt: TGTGCAAGTCGCGCCCCGGGACACCGTAAGGGTAATGAGCAGTTCTTC
clone_size: -; j_call: TRBJ2-5; v_call: TRBV2; d_call: TRBD2; cdr3_aa: CASKKSGGQETQYF; cdr3_nt: TGTGCCAGCAAAAAGAGCGGGGGACAAGAGACCCAGTACTTC
clone_size: -; j_call: TRBJ2-6; v_call: TRBV30; d_call: TRBD1; cdr3_aa: CAPHRGSRFRPGANVLTF; cdr3_nt: TGTGCCCCACACAGGGGCTCGAGGTTTCGACCTGGGGCCAACGTCCTGACTTTC
clone_size: once; j_call: TRBJ2-4; v_call: TRBV5-4; d_call: -; cdr3_aa: CASSWGTVDIQYF; cdr3_nt: TGTGCCAGCAGCTGGGGGACTGTCGACATTCAGTACTTC
clone_size: -; j_call: TRBJ2-7; v_call: TRBV7-8; d_call: -; cdr3_aa: CASSSRQTYEQYF; cdr3_nt: TGTGCCAGCAGCTCACGACAGACCTACGAGCAGTACTTC
clone_size: -; j_call: TRBJ2-5; v_call: TRBV10-3; d_call: -; cdr3_aa: CAISGQGRQETQYF; cdr3_nt: TGTGCCATCAGTGGGCAAGGGAGACAAGAGACCCAGTACTTC
clone_size: -; j_call: TRBJ2-1; v_call: TRBV6-5; d_call: TRBD2; cdr3_aa: CASSYRTSRMSEQFF; cdr3_nt: TGTGCCAGCAGTTACCGGACTAGCAGGATGTCTGAGCAGTTCTTC
clone_size: -; j_call: TRBJ1-4; v_call: TRBV19; d_call: -; cdr3_aa: CASRRHEGGFNEKLFF; cdr3_nt: TGTGCCAGTAGAAGACACGAAGGGGGATTCAATGAAAAACTGTTTTTT
clone_size: -; j_call: TRBJ1-6; v_call: TRBV4-2; d_call: -; cdr3_aa: CASSQDPLGSSNSPLHF; cdr3_nt: TGTGCCAGCAGCCAAGATCCCCTTGGGAGTTCTAATTCACCCCTCCACTTT
clone_size: -; j_call: TRBJ2-3; v_call: TRBV19; d_call: TRBD2; cdr3_aa: CASRETSGGADTQYF; cdr3_nt: TGTGCCAGTAGGGAGACTAGCGGGGGGGCAGATACGCAGTATTTT
clone_size: few; j_call: TRBJ1-2; v_call: TRBV4-1; d_call: -; cdr3_aa: CASSQEQGGQDGYTF; cdr3_nt: TGCGCCAGCAGCCAAGAACAGGGCGGGCAGGATGGCTACACCTTC
clone_size: -; j_call: TRBJ2-3; v_call: TRBV19; d_call: TRBD2; cdr3_aa: CASSGQRGSTDTQYF; cdr3_nt: TGTGCCAGTAGTGGTCAGCGGGGATCCACAGATACGCAGTATTTT
clone_size: -; j_call: TRBJ2-7; v_call: TRBV3-1/TRBV3-2; d_call: -; cdr3_aa: CASSQDSGREQYF; cdr3_nt: TGTGCCAGCAGCCAAGATTCAGGGCGCGAGCAGTACTTC
clone_size: -; j_call: TRBJ1-2; v_call: TRBV5-4; d_call: -; cdr3_aa: CASSSRGGDYGYTF; cdr3_nt: TGTGCCAGCAGCTCCCGGGGGGGGGACTATGGCTACACCTTC
clone_size: once; j_call: TRBJ1-1; v_call: TRBV28; d_call: -; cdr3_aa: CASSFTRRMNTEAFF; cdr3_nt: TGTGCCAGCAGTTTTACCAGGCGAATGAACACTGAAGCTTTCTTT
clone_size: -; j_call: TRBJ2-2; v_call: TRBV5-1; d_call: -; cdr3_aa: CASSLELGNGELFF; cdr3_nt: TGCGCCAGCAGCTTGGAACTAGGAAACGGGGAGCTGTTTTTT
clone_size: -; j_call: TRBJ2-5; v_call: TRBV7-3; d_call: -; cdr3_aa: CASSRGQLETQYF; cdr3_nt: TGTGCCAGCAGCCGGGGACAATTAGAGACCCAGTACTTC
clone_size: -; j_call: TRBJ1-2; v_call: TRBV25-1; d_call: TRBD1; cdr3_aa: CASSEIGRTGNYGYTF; cdr3_nt: TGTGCCAGCAGTGAAATAGGGAGGACAGGGAACTATGGCTACACCTTC
clone_size: few; j_call: TRBJ1-2; v_call: TRBV6-5; d_call: TRBD1; cdr3_aa: CASSYRDRYSNGYTF; cdr3_nt: TGTGCCAGCAGTTACAGGGACAGGTACTCCAATGGCTACACCTTC
clone_size: -; j_call: TRBJ1-1; v_call: TRBV2; d_call: TRBD1; cdr3_aa: CASTLRGLNTEAFF; cdr3_nt: TGTGCCAGCACATTAAGGGGGCTGAACACTGAAGCTTTCTTT
clone_size: -; j_call: TRBJ2-1; v_call: TRBV6-5; d_call: -; cdr3_aa: CASSREFVHNEQFF; cdr3_nt: TGTGCCAGCAGTCGGGAATTTGTGCACAATGAGCAGTTCTTC
clone_size: -; j_call: TRBJ2-5; v_call: TRBV7-6; d_call: TRBD2; cdr3_aa: CASSLFGGEQETQYF; cdr3_nt: TGTGCCAGCAGCTTATTCGGGGGGGAGCAAGAGACCCAGTACTTC
clone_size: -; j_call: TRBJ2-5; v_call: TRBV19; d_call: TRBD2; cdr3_aa: CAASGTGGETQYF; cdr3_nt: TGTGCCGCCTCGGGGACGGGGGGGGAGACCCAGTACTTC
clone_size: once; j_call: TRBJ2-7; v_call: TRBV5-1; d_call: -; cdr3_aa: CASSFPGSDEQYF; cdr3_nt: TGCGCCAGCAGCTTTCCCGGGTCCGACGAGCAGTACTTC
clone_size: -; j_call: TRBJ1-5; v_call: TRBV4-1; d_call: -; cdr3_aa: CASSQGPGSRSDQPQHF; cdr3_nt: TGCGCCAGCAGCCAAGGTCCGGGGTCAAGAAGCGATCAGCCCCAGCATTTT
clone_size: -; j_call: TRBJ2-1; v_call: TRBV3-1/TRBV3-2; d_call: TRBD1; cdr3_aa: CASSQTGTGGNEQFF; cdr3_nt: TGTGCCAGCAGTCAGACCGGGACAGGGGGGAATGAGCAGTTCTTC
clone_size: -; j_call: TRBJ2-5; v_call: TRBV7-2; d_call: -; cdr3_aa: CASSLRAGYQETQYF; cdr3_nt: TGTGCCAGCAGCCTAAGGGCAGGGTACCAAGAGACCCAGTACTTC
clone_size: -; j_call: TRBJ1-2; v_call: TRBV29-1; d_call: -; cdr3_aa: CSVDELLNGYTF; cdr3_nt: TGCAGCGTTGATGAACTTTTAAATGGCTACACCTTC
clone_size: -; j_call: TRBJ1-3; v_call: TRBV6-6; d_call: -; cdr3_aa: CASTPKSSGNTIYF; cdr3_nt: TGTGCCAGCACCCCAAAATCCTCTGGAAACACCATATATTTT
clone_size: -; j_call: TRBJ2-3; v_call: TRBV24-1; d_call: -; cdr3_aa: CATSDWDINTDTQYF; cdr3_nt: TGTGCCACCAGTGATTGGGACATCAACACAGATACGCAGTATTTT
clone_size: -; j_call: TRBJ2-2; v_call: TRBV5-6; d_call: -; cdr3_aa: CASSTDYSGELFF; cdr3_nt: TGTGCCAGCAGCACGGACTATTCCGGGGAGCTGTTTTTT
clone_size: few; j_call: TRBJ1-4; v_call: TRBV3-1/TRBV3-2; d_call: -; cdr3_aa: CASSQGDRFNEKLFF; cdr3_nt: TGTGCCAGCAGCCAAGGAGACAGATTCAATGAAAAACTGTTTTTT